This TCR beta chain was observed in a study of control samples from healthy donors and cancer patients. Assay: immunoSEQ multiplex PCR; the TCRdb copy retains only in-frame clones and omits some. The sample has approximately 87,000 clones, over 85% seen once. Material: PBMCs. The clonotype originates from a woman between 40 and 50 years old with lung cancer.

The CDR3 region has the DNA TGTGCCAGCAGCCGGGCCGGGACAGGGGGCCGTGAGCAGTTCTTC. Its protein product is CASSRAGTGGREQFF. V usage is TRBV3-1 (or the pseudogene TRBV3-2) and J usage is TRBJ2-1; 12 positions match TRBD1. J lost 9 bases, V lost 4 bases, and 7 bases had no gene match. This CDR3 is 15 amino acids long. Germline CDR1 is LGHDT and CDR2 is YNNKEL (reference sequence).